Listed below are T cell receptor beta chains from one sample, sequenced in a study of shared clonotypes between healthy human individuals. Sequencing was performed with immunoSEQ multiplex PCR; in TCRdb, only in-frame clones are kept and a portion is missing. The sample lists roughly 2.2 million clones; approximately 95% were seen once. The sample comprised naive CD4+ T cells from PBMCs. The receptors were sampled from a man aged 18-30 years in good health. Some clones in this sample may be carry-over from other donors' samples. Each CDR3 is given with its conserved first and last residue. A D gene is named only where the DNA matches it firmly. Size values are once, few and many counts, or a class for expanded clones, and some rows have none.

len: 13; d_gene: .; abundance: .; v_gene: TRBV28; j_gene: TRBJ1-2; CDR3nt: TGTGCCAGCAGCCGCCAAGCTAACTATGGCTACACCTTC; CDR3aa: CASSRQANYGYTF
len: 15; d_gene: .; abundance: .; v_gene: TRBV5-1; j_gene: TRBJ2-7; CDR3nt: TGCGCCAGCAGCTGGGCCATCGGGGGATCCTACGAGCAGTACTTC; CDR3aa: CASSWAIGGSYEQYF
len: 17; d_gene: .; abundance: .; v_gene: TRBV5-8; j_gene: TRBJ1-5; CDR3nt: TGTGCCAGCAGCTTGGCTATATCGGGGGCCAGCAATCAGCCCCAGCATTTT; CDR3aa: CASSLAISGASNQPQHF
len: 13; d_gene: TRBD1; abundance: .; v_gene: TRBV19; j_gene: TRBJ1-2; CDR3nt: TGTGCCAGTATAGCAGGGGGAGGCTATGGCTACACCTTC; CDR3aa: CASIAGGGYGYTF
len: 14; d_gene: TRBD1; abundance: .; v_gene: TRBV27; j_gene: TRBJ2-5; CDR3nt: TGTGCCAGCAGTCTTTGGACAGGGGTAGCGACCCAGTACTTC; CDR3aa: CASSLWTGVATQYF
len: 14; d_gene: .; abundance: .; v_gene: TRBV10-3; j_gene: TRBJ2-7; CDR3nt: TGTGCCATCAGTGAGCTGGGGTACTACGGCGAGCAGTACTTC; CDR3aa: CAISELGYYGEQYF
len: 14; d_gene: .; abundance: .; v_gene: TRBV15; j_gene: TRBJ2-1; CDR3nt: TGTGCCACCAGCAGGTCCGGACTGAACAATGAGCAGTTCTTC; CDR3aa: CATSRSGLNNEQFF
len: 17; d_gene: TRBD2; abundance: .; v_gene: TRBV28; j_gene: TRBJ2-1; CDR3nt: TGTGCCAGCAGCGCCCTTGGGACTAGCGATTCCTACAATGAGCAGTTCTTC; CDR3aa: CASSALGTSDSYNEQFF
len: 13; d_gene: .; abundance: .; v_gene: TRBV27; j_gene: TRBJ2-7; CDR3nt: TGTGCCAGCAGTTCGTCACACTCCTACGAGCAGTACTTC; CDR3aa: CASSSSHSYEQYF
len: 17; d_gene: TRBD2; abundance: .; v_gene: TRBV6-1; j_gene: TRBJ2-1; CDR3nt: TGTGCCAGCAGTGCAACTAGCGGGAGGGGGCCCTACAATGAGCAGTTCTTC; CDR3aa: CASSATSGRGPYNEQFF
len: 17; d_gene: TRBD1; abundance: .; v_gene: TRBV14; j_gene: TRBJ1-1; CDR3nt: TGTGCCAGCAGCCAGTTCCCACCGGACAGGGGGAGCACTGAAGCTTTCTTT; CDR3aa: CASSQFPPDRGSTEAFF
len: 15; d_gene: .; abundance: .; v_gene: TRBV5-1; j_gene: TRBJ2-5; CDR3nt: TGCGCCAGCAGCTTGGGGGCCGGGGTCCAAGAGACCCAGTACTTC; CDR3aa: CASSLGAGVQETQYF
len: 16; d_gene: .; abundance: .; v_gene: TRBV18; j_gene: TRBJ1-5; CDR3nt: TGTGCCAGCTCACCACTTGAGACCCTTAGCAATCAGCCCCAGCATTTT; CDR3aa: CASSPLETLSNQPQHF
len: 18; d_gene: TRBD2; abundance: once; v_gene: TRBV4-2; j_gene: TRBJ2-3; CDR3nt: TGTGCCAGCAGCCAAGGGGGACTAGCGGGAGGAACCACAGATACGCAGTATTTT; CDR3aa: CASSQGGLAGGTTDTQYF
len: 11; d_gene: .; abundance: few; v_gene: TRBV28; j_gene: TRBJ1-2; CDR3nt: TGTGCCAGCGGGGGGAACCGAGGCTACACCTTC; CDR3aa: CASGGNRGYTF
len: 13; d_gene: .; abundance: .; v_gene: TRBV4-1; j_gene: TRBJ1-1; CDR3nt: TGCGCCAGCAGCCAAGGACGGGGGGCTGAAGCTTTCTTT; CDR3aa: CASSQGRGAEAFF
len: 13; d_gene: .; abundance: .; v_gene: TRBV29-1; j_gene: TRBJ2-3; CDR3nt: TGCAGCGTTTCAATTCTATCATCAGATACGCAGTATTTT; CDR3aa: CSVSILSSDTQYF
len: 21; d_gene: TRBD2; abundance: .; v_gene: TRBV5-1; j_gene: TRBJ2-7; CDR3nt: TGCGCCAGCAGCTTAGAGAGTCGGACTAGCGGGAGGGCCGACAGGTCCTACGAGCAGTACTTC; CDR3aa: CASSLESRTSGRADRSYEQYF
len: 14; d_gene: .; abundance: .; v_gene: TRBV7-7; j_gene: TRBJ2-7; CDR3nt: TGTGCCAGCAGCCCAGGGACGGGGGACTACGAGCAGTACTTC; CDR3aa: CASSPGTGDYEQYF
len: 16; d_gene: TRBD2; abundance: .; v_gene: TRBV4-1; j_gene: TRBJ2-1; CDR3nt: TGCGCCAGCAGCCACCCACTAGCGGGAGGGCGGAATGAGCAGTTCTTC; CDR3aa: CASSHPLAGGRNEQFF
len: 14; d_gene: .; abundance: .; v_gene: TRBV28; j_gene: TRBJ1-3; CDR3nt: TGTGCCAGCGGAACACAGGGCTCTGGAAACACCATATATTTT; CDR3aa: CASGTQGSGNTIYF
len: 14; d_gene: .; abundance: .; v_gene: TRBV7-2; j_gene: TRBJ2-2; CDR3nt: TGTGCCAGCACCCTGATCCCCGCCACCGGGGAGCTGTTTTTT; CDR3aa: CASTLIPATGELFF
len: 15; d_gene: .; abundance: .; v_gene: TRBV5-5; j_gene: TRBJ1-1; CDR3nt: TGTGCCAGCAGCCCGATCGCGCTCGAGAGGACTGAAGCTTTCTTT; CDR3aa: CASSPIALERTEAFF
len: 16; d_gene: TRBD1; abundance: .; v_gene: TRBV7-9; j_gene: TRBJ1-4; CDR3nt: TGTGCCAGCAGCGACGGGACAGGGGGCGTAAATGAAAAACTGTTTTTT; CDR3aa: CASSDGTGGVNEKLFF
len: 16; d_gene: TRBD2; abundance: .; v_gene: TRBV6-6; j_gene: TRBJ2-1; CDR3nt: TGTGCCAGCAGTTACTCTGAGCGGGAGGTAAACAATGAGCAGTTCTTC; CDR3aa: CASSYSEREVNNEQFF
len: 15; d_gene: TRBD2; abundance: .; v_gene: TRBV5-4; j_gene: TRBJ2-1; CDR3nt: TGTGCCAGCAGCTTAACTAGCGGGAGGATAAATGAGCAGTTCTTC; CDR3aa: CASSLTSGRINEQFF
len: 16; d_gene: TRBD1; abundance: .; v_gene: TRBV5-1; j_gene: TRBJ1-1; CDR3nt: TGCGCCAGCAGCACCTGGGACAGGGTCGCGAACACTGAAGCTTTCTTT; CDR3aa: CASSTWDRVANTEAFF
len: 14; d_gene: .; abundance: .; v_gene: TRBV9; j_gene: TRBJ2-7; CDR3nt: TGTGCCAGCAGCGAGGGACTCCTCCGGGGAGAGCAGTACTTC; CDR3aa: CASSEGLLRGEQYF
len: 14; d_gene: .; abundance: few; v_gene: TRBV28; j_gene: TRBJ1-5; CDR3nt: TGTGCCACCTTCCGACGGGGTAGCAATCAGCCCCAGCATTTT; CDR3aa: CATFRRGSNQPQHF
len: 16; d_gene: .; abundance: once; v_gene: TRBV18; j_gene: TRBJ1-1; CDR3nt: TGTGCCAGCTCTGTCGTTTTACTCCAGAAGAACACTGAAGCTTTCTTT; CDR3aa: CASSVVLLQKNTEAFF
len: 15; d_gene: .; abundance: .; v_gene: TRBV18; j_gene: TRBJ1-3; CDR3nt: TGTGCCAGCTCACCGGGGCTCTTCTCTGGAAACACCATATATTTT; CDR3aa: CASSPGLFSGNTIYF
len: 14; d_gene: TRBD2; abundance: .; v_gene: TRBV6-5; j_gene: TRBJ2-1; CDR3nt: TGTGCCAGCAGTTACCCGGAAGGGAGGGATGAGCAGTTCTTC; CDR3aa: CASSYPEGRDEQFF
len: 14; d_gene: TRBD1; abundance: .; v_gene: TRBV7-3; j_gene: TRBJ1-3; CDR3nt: TGTGCCAGCAGCCAAGGGACAGCTGGAAACACCATATATTTT; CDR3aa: CASSQGTAGNTIYF
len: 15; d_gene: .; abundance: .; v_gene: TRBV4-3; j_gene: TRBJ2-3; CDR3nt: TGCGCCAGCAGCCAACCGGGACTGAGCACAGATACGCAGTATTTT; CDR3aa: CASSQPGLSTDTQYF
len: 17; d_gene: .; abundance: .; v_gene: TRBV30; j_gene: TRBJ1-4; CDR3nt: TGTGCCTGGAGGTCCTGGGGCGACCCATCAACTAATGAAAAACTGTTTTTT; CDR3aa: CAWRSWGDPSTNEKLFF
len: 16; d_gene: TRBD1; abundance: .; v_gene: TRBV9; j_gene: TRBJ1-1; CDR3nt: TGTGCCAGCAGCCCGGGGACAGCCAGAGTGAACACTGAAGCTTTCTTT; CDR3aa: CASSPGTARVNTEAFF
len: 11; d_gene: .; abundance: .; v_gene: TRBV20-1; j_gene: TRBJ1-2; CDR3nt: TGCAGTGCTAGACCCCCCGGAAGCTACACCTTC; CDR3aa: CSARPPGSYTF
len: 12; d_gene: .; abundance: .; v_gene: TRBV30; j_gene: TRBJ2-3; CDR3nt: TGTGCCTCGGTACCTGGGACAGATACGCAGTATTTT; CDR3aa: CASVPGTDTQYF
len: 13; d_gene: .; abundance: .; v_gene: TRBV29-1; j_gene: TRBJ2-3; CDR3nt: TGCAGCGTTGGAGGCAGAGGGGCAGATACGCAGTATTTT; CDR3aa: CSVGGRGADTQYF
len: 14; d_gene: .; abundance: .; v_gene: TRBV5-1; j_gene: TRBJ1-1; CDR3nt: TGCGCCAGCAGCTTACAGGGACCAAACACTGAAGCTTTCTTT; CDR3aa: CASSLQGPNTEAFF
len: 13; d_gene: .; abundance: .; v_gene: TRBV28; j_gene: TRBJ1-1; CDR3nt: TGTGCCAGCAAAAGGGGCCAGAACACTGAAGCTTTCTTT; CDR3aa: CASKRGQNTEAFF
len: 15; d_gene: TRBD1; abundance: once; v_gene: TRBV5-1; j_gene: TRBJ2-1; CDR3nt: TGCGCCAGCGGAGAGACAGGGAGCTCCTACAATGAGCAGTTCTTC; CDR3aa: CASGETGSSYNEQFF
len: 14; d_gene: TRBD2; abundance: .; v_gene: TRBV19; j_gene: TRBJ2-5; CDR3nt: TGTGCCAGTAGTATCAGGACTAGCGGCACGCCCCAGTACTTC; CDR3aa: CASSIRTSGTPQYF
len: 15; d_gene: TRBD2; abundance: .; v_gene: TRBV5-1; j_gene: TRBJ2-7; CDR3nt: TGCGCCAGCAGCTCCGTAGCGGGAGGATTCAACGAGCAGTACTTC; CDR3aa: CASSSVAGGFNEQYF
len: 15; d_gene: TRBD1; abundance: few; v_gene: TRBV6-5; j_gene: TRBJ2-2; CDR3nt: TGTGCCAGCAGCCCTCGACAGGGGGGGACCGGGGAGCTGTTTTTT; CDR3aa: CASSPRQGGTGELFF
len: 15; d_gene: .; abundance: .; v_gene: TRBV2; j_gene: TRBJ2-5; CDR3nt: TGTGCCAGCAGGGCCTGGGACTCAGGGAAAGAGACCCAGTACTTC; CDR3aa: CASRAWDSGKETQYF
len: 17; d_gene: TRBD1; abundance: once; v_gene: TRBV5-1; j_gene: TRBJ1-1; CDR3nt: TGCGCCAGCAGCTCCAATGGACAGGGTATCGCGTACACTGAAGCTTTCTTT; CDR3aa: CASSSNGQGIAYTEAFF
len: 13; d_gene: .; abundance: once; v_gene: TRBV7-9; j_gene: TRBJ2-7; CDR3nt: TGTGCCAGCAGCTTAGATTCTACCTACGAGCAGTACTTC; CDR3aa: CASSLDSTYEQYF
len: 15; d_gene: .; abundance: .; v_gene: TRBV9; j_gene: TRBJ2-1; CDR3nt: TGTGCCAGCAGCACAGGGGGCGGGAGGGCAGTTGAGCAGTTCTTC; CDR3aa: CASSTGGGRAVEQFF